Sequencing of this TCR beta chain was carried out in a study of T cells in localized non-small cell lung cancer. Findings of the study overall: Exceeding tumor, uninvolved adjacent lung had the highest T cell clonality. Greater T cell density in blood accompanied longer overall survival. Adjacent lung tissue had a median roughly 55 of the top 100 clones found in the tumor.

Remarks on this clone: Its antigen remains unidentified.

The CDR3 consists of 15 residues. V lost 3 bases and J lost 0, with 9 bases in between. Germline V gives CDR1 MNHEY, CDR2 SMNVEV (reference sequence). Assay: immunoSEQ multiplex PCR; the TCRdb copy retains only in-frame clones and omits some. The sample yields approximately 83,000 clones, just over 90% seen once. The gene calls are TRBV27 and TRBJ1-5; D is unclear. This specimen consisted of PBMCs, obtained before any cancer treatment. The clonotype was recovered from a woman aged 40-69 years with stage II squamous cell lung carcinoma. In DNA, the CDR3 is TGTGCCAGCAGTTTGGGCCTCTCTAGCAATCAGCCCCAGCATTTT. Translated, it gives CASSLGLSSNQPQHF.